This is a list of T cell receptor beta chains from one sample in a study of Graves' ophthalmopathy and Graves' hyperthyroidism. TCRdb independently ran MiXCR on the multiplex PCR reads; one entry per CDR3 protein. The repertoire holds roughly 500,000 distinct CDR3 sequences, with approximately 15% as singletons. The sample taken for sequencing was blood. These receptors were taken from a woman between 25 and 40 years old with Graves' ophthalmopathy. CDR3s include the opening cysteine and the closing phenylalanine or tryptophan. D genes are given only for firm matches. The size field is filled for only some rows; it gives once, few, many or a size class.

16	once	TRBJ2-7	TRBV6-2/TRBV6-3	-	TGTGCCAGCAGTTACCTCACTCCGGGGAAGATCTACGAGCAGTACTTC	CASSYLTPGKIYEQYF
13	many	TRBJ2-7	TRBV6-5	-	TGTGCCAGCAGTTATCGGTCGTCCTACGAGCAGTACTTC	CASSYRSSYEQYF
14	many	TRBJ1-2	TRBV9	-	TGTGCCAGCAGCGAAGGGACGGTTAACTATGGCTACACCTTC	CASSEGTVNYGYTF
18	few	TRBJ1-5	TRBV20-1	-	TGCAGTGCTAGAGATAGGGGCAGGGAAAATTATAGCAATCAGCCCCAGCATTTT	CSARDRGRENYSNQPQHF
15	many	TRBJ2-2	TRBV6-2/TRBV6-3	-	TGTGCCAGCTGGCGGAGCTTAAGTAGGACCGGGGAGCTGTTTTTT	CASWRSLSRTGELFF
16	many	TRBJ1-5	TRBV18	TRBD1	TGTGCCAGCTCACCTCAGGGGGCGGCTAGCAATCAGCCCCAGCATTTT	CASSPQGAASNQPQHF
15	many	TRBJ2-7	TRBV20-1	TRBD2	TGCAGTGCTAGAGATATTGAGCGGGGACTCCTCGAGCAGTACTTC	CSARDIERGLLEQYF
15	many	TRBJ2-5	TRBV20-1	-	TGCAGTGCTAGTGGGCCCGCGGGGCTCCAAGAGACCCAGTACTTC	CSASGPAGLQETQYF
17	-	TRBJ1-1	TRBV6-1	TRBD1	TGTGCCAGCAGTGCCGGGACAGGGGGCGACGATAGCACTGAAGCTTTCTTT	CASSAGTGGDDSTEAFF
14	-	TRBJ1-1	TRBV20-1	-	TGCAGTGCTAACACACCGGGACGAAGGACTGAAGCTTTCTTT	CSANTPGRRTEAFF
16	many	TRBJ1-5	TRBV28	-	TGTGCCAGCAGTCCCCGGGGGGGGATGAGCAATCAGCCCCAGCATTTT	CASSPRGGMSNQPQHF
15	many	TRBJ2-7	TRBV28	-	TGTGCCAGCAGTCCGTCCCCAGGGATCCCCTACGAGCAGTACTTC	CASSPSPGIPYEQYF
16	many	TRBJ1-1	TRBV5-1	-	TGCGCCAGCAGTCCCGGACAGCCATTTGGGTACACTGAAGCTTTCTTT	CASSPGQPFGYTEAFF
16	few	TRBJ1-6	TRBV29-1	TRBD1	TGCAGCGTTGAGCCCGCGACAGGGGGAAGCGATTCACCCCTCCACTTT	CSVEPATGGSDSPLHF
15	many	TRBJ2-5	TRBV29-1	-	TGCAGCGTTCTCACCCCGCCTTGGAGTGGGGAGACCCAGTACTTC	CSVLTPPWSGETQYF
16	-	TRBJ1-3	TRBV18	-	TGTGCCAGCTCACCAAAGCCCCCAGGTACAGGAAACACCATATATTTT	CASSPKPPGTGNTIYF
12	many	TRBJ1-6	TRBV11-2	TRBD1	TGTGCCAGCAGACAGGGGGGCTCACCCCTCCACTTT	CASRQGGSPLHF